The 3 T cell receptor beta chains in this list originate from one sample, sequenced in a study of blood T cells in healthy people across ages. Combining a sample-barcoded 5' primer with a J-beta primer mix, a second PCR ran for about 7 to 11 cycles. TCRdb reprocessed the 5' RACE reads via MiXCR and lists one record per CDR3 protein. In the table there are 500,000 to 600,000 distinct CDR3 sequences, about 25% of which are singletons. What was sequenced was blood. The receptors come from a woman aged 70 to 79 in good health.

This clonotype has just a few counts. The rearrangement links TRBV7-2 to TRBJ2-3, with 9 bases lining up with TRBD2. This CDR3 has 15 amino acids. The V segment lost 0 bases and the J segment 3 bases; nucleotides outside the gene matches: 1. The germline V gene has CDR1 SGHTA and CDR2 FQGNSA. The CDR3 sequence is CASSLALAGTDTQYF. The CDR3 bases are TGTGCCAGCAGCTTAGCGCTAGCGGGGACAGATACGCAGTATTTT.

This clonotype has only a few counts. The chain has TRBV5-1 and TRBJ1-2; the D gene is possibly TRBD1 (6 bases). There are 19 residues in the CDR3. Looked up from germline, CDR1 is SGHRS and CDR2 is YFSETQ. Trimming took off 0 bases at V and 5 bases at J, with 26 bases between the two ends. The CDR3 region is CASSLAPPGAANHGYGYTF. CDR3 nucleotide sequence: TGCGCCAGCAGCTTGGCTCCCCCGGGGGCGGCTAACCACGGGTATGGCTACACCTTC.

This clonotype has just a few counts. This sequence joins TRBV9 and TRBJ1-3; no clear D. Germline lookup yields CDR1 SGDLS and CDR2 YYNGEE. The germline V and J ends were trimmed by 0 bases and 2 bases, with 3 bases remaining between them. The CDR3 covers 13 residues. For the CDR3, the DNA is TGTGCCAGCAGCGTAGACACTGGAAACACCATATATTTT. This sequence encodes CASSVDTGNTIYF.